Following are 6 T cell receptor beta chains from one sample sequenced in a study of T-cell reconstitution after alpha-beta-depleted transplantation in children. Unique molecular identifiers were used in preparing the TCRbeta library. A single record per CDR3 protein comes from TCRdb applying MiXCR to the PCR reads. The data show 450,000 to 600,000 distinct CDR3 sequences, with 8% to 11% seen just once and approximately 2% held by the top ten. Sample: PBMCs, taken before TCRalphabeta/CD19-depleted stem cell transplant. The receptors were sampled from a child aged 2-9 years with inherited bone marrow failure, due to receive a stem cell transplant.

In the case of this clonotype: A much larger clone differs by one base, so this may be a read error. V and J are TRBV27 and TRBJ1-1; D may be TRBD1 (5 bases). Trimming removed 3 bases at V and 1 base at J, with 15 bases between. Germline V gives CDR1 MNHEY, CDR2 SMNVEV (reference sequence). The CDR3 is 16 amino acids. CDR3 DNA: TGTGCCAGCAGTTTCGGGGCTCAGGATGGGAACACTGAAGCTTTCTTT. It translates to CASSFGAQDGNTEAFF.

This sequence joins TRBV4-3 and TRBJ2-7; 8 bases are shared with TRBD2. Germline V gives CDR1 LGHNA, CDR2 YSLEER. Losses at the gene ends were 4 bases for V and 2 bases for J; bases not matched to a gene: 7. There are 15 residues in the CDR3. CDR3 protein: CASSPQSGSPYEQYF. The CDR3 DNA reads TGCGCCAGCAGCCCCCAGAGCGGGAGTCCCTACGAGCAGTACTTC.

This clonotype was seen a handful of times. The DNA of the CDR3 is TGTGCCTGGAGTGTAGGACAGGGGCGGACTGAAGCTTTCTTT. It codes for CAWSVGQGRTEAFF. The rearrangement joins TRBV30 to TRBJ1-1; TRBD1 aligns across 9 bases. Losses at the gene ends were 0 bases for V and 5 bases for J; bases not matched to a gene: 4. This CDR3 region has 14 residues. Germline values: CDR1 GTSNPN, CDR2 SVGIG (reference sequence).

The J gene is TRBJ2-3, the V gene TRBV27; no reliable D call. The CDR3 contains 15 residues. Germline assignment: CDR1 MNHEY and CDR2 SMNVEV (reference sequence). The ends were cut back, 2 bases at V and 3 bases at J, with 12 bases in the middle. The DNA for the CDR3 is TGTGCCAGCAGTTTAGGTTCTGGGGATACAGATACGCAGTATTTT. This encodes CASSLGSGDTDTQYF.

This clonotype has a count of ten or more. The V call is TRBV28, the J call TRBJ2-5; D remains ambiguous. The CDR3 sequence is 13 residues long. Germline-derived CDR1 and CDR2 are MDHEN and SYDVKM. The V end was cut by 7 bases, the J end by 5 bases, with 14 bases between. Written as DNA, the CDR3 is TGTGCCAGCAATTCGCTCCCCGGGGAGACCCAGTACTTC. Translation gives CASNSLPGETQYF.

The rearrangement uses TRBV11-2 and TRBJ1-1; D perhaps matches TRBD1 (5 bases). This CDR3 has 19 residues. Trimming pared 3 bases from V and 5 bases from J, leaving 28 bases between. Germline V gives CDR1 SGHAT, CDR2 FQNNGV. For the CDR3, the DNA is TGTGCCAGCAGCTTTTGGGGGGGTAGACGGGACTCGGATGGGACTGAAGCTTTCTTT. This encodes CASSFWGGRRDSDGTEAFF.